This section outlines one TCR beta chain sequence together with its context. This clone was seen a few times. The antigen this receptor binds is unknown. Per-nucleotide qualities are absent, and no much larger clonotype sits a single base away. The Qiagen DNeasy kit was used to extract genomic DNA both from unsorted PBMCs and from the negatively selected CD4+ and CD8+ fractions. Using primers that anneal to V and J segments, immunoSEQ multiplex PCR amplified the TCR beta CDR3 regions. A synthetic immune receptor repertoire was used to minimize amplification bias, and remaining bias was computationally removed after sequencing. On the authors' methods: Repertoire diversity was quantified as the Shannon entropy index using custom Python scripts. The unsorted, CD4+ and CD8+ repertoires were each analyzed separately, with the exception of combined analyses, where CD4+ and CD8+ sequences were merged in silico. Clonal expansion was defined as at least a 2-fold frequency increase after treatment relative to C1D1, with a pseudocount of 0.5 for undetected baseline clones. Singleton clones were defined as clones with 0 or 1 copy at C1D1, and non-singleton clones were defined as clones with 2 or more copies. Clones expanded in unsorted samples were labelled as CD4+, CD8+ or unknown by matching protein sequences in sorted samples from the same patient. Wilcoxon tests on paired samples were used to test diversity changes from C1D1 to C4D1. TCRdb retrieved this table from immuneACCESS and kept in-frame rearrangements only. Not all clones are present; in checked studies, unresolved V genes account for under half, and no reason is known for the remainder. The D gene and trimming were derived from the DNA, and the V and J assignments and clone size from that table. This sample comprises about 6,800 clones, roughly 60% of them detected only once. Clones ranked in the top ten supply roughly 10% of the sample.

From V the trimming removes 6 bases and from J it removes 0 bases, while the gene matches leave 2 bases of the junction unaccounted for. CDR1 and CDR2, per the germline V gene, are MGHRA and YSYEKL. The CDR3, from cysteine to phenylalanine, totals 15 residues. This entry keeps only the CDR3 DNA: 45 bases, framed from base 1. The time point label, read with the paper, signifies: cycle 4 day 1 (C4D1), after around six weeks of nivolumab. Relapse after autologous stem cell transplantation had occurred in all trial patients, and cohorts A, B and C were distinguished by prior brentuximab vedotin exposure. Magnetic negative selection with a Miltenyi CD8+ T cell isolation kit was used to purify CD8+ T cells from thawed PBMCs. The trial cohort comprised approximately 55 patients with relapsed/refractory classical Hodgkin lymphoma whose best overall responses were complete response, partial response or progressive disease. In the multi-cohort phase II CheckMate 205 trial, trial patients received single-agent nivolumab. An independent review committee assessed best overall response using the 2007 International Working Group response criteria. Trial PBMCs were collected immediately before nivolumab initiation (C1D1) and during therapy at cycle 2 day 1 and cycle 4 day 1. After peripheral blood was drawn into 8 mL Vacutainer Cell Preparation Tubes, PBMCs were isolated by centrifugation and then cryopreserved. Purified CD4+ and CD8+ fractions were prepared only for cases where an additional PBMC sample was available. Magnetically labelled cells were removed on LS columns in a quadroMACS separator, and the flow-through was collected as the purified fraction.

The record originates from a study of PD-1 blockade in classical Hodgkin lymphoma (TCRdb year 2020). In terms of the full investigation: Nivolumab dosing was 3 mg/kg intravenously every 2 weeks, continuing until either disease progression or unacceptable toxicity. The study used TCR beta sequencing and CyTOF to define a peripheral blood immune signature of response to PD-1 blockade in classical Hodgkin lymphoma.

General conclusions and limits of the study: Lower diversity was seen in patients whose nivolumab began less than 1 year after ASCT, and these patients were left out of later analyses so that immune reconstitution would not confound the results. By C4D1, a significant rise was seen in CD4+ TCR diversity but not in CD8+ TCR diversity (p=0.0027 vs p=0.16), and the rise was most apparent among complete responders (p=0.02). Baseline TCR diversity was reported to be lower in newly diagnosed patients than in healthy donors and to be lower still in relapsed/refractory patients. Baseline diversity similar to that of newly diagnosed patients was observed in trial patients achieving complete response, whereas significantly lower diversity was observed in partial responders and progressors. Only a single clinical trial cohort was studied, and what caused the repertoire differences, possibly disease activity or prior therapy, remained undefined.

The sequencing here drew on CD8+ T cells from blood, taken before the fourth cycle of nivolumab. The TCR sequence derives from a human donor with classical Hodgkin lymphoma. The chain was built from TRBV4-1 and TRBJ2-2, with 9 junctional bases fitting TRBD2. The nucleotide sequence is TGCGCCAGCAGTTGGACTAGCGCGAACACCGGGGAGCTGTTTTTT. Its translation reads: CASSWTSANTGELFF.